This entry lists 4 T cell receptor beta chains sequenced from one sample in a study of T-cell reconstitution after alpha-beta-depleted transplantation in children. Using unique molecular identifiers, the investigators prepared the TCRbeta library. TCRdb redid the calling of the PCR reads with MiXCR, one entry per CDR3 protein. The sample includes 700,000 to 850,000 distinct CDR3 sequences, 16% of them seen just once. The source material was PBMCs, mostly from graft donor cells, sampled 360 days after TCRalphabeta/CD19-depleted stem cell transplant. These receptors were taken from a male patient younger than 18 who had a stem cell transplant for acute lymphoblastic leukemia, so the T cells may come from the graft donor.

V usage is TRBV15 and J usage is TRBJ2-5; TRBD1 matches 8 bases. Germline loops: CDR1 LNHNV, CDR2 YYDKDF (reference sequence). The CDR3 length is 15 residues. The ends lost 4 bases at V and 4 bases at J; junction bases unmatched: 8. CDR3 in amino acids: CATSTFQGAGETQYF. DNA of the CDR3: TGTGCCACCAGCACCTTCCAGGGGGCGGGAGAGACCCAGTACTTC.

To note about this clonotype: The junction shows a germline mismatch at one end, possibly a read error. The chain employs TRBV6-1 and TRBJ2-2; 10 nucleotides match TRBD2. CDR1 MNHNS and CDR2 SASEGT come from the germline V gene. The CDR3 is 18 residues long. CDR3 sequence: CAISEAGGLSMNTGELFF. In nucleotides, the CDR3 is TGTGCCATCAGTGAAGCGGGAGGGCTCTCCATGAACACCGGGGAGCTGTTTTTT.

The chain carries TRBV12-3 or TRBV12-4 and TRBJ2-6; D unresolved. The V end lost 2 bases, the J end lost 2 bases, and 4 bases lay between the germline ends. This CDR3 is 14 amino acids long. The CDR3 region is CASSLIAGANVLTF. As DNA, the CDR3 is TGTGCCAGCAGTTTAATTGCTGGGGCCAACGTCCTGACTTTC.

This clonotype came up a few times. The J gene is TRBJ2-2, the V gene TRBV11-3; D ambiguous. CDR3 size: 13 residues. V was trimmed by 6 bases and J by 5 bases, leaving 10 bases between them. Looked up from germline, CDR1 is SGHNT and CDR2 is YENEEA. The CDR3 DNA follows: TGTGCCAGCAGTCCTTCGAGGACCGGGGAGCTGTTTTTT. Amino acids: CASSPSRTGELFF.